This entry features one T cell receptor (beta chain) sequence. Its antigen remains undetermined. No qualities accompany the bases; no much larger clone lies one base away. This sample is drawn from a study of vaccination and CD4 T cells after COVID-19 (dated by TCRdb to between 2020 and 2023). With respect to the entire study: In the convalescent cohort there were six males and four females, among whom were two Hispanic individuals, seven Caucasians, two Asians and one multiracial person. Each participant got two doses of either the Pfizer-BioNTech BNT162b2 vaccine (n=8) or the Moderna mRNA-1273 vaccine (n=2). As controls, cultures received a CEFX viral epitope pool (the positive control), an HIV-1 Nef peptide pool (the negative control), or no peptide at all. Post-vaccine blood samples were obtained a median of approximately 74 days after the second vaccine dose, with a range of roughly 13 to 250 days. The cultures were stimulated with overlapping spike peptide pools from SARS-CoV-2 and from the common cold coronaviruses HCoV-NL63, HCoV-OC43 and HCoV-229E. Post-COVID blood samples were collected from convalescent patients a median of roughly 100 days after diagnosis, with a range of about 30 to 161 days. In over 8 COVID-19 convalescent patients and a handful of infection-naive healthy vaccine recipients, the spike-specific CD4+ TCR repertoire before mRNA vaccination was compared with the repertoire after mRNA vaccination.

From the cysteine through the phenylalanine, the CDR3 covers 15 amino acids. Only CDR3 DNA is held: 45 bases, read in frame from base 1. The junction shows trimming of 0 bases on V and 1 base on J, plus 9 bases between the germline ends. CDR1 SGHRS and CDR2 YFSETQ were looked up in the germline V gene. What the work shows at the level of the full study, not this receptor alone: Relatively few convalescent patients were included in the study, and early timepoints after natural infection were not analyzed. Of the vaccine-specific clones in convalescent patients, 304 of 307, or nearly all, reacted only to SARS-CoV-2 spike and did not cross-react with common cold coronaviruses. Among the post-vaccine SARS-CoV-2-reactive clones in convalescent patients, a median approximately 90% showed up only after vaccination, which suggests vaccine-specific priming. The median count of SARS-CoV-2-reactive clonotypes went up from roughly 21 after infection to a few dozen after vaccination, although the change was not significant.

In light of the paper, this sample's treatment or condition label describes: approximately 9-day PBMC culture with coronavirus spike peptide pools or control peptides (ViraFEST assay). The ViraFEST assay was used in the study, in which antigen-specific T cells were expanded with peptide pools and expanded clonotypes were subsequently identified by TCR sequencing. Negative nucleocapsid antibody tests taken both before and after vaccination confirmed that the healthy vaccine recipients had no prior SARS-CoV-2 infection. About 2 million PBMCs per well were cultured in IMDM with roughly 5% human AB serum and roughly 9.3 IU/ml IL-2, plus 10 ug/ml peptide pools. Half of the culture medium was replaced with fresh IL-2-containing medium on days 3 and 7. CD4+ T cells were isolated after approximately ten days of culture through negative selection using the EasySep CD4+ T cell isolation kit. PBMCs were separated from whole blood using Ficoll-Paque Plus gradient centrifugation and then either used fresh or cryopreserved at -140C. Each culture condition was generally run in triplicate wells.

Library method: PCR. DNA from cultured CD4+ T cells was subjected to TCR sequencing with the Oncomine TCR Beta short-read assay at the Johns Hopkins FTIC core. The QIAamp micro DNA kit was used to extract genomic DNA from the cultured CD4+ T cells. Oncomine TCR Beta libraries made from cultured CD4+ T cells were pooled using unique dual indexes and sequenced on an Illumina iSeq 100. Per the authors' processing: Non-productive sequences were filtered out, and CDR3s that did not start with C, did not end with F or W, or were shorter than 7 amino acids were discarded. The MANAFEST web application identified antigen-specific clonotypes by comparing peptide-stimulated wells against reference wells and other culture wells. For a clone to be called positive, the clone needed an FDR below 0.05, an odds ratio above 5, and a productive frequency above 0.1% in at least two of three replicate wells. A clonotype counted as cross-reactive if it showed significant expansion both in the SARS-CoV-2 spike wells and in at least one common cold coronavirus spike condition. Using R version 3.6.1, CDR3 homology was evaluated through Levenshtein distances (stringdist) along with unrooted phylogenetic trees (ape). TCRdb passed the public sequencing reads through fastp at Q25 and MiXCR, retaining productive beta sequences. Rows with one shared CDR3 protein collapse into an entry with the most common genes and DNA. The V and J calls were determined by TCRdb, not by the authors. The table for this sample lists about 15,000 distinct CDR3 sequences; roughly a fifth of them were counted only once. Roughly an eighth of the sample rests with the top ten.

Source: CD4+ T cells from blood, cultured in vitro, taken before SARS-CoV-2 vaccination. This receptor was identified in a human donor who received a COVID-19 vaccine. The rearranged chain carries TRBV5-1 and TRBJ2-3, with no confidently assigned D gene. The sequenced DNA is TGCGCCAGCAGCTTGGGACGGCAGGGCACAGATACGCAGTATTTT. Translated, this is CASSLGRQGTDTQYF.